A single sample is the source of the 21 T cell receptor beta chains below, sequenced in a study of cytotoxic CD8 clonotypes in ibrutinib-treated CLL. Using immunoSEQ multiplex PCR, the repertoire was profiled, and TCRdb retains in-frame clones only, with some absent. The table has some 23,000 clones, around 69% seen once. The material was PBMCs, obtained at disease progression, from a patient treated with ibrutinib. These receptors were taken from a human donor with chronic lymphocytic leukemia.

This clone was recorded a few times. The CDR3 region has the DNA TGCGCCAGCAGCCCAGGCACCGCCACTAATGAAAAACTGTTTTTT. Protein: CASSPGTATNEKLFF. V usage is TRBV5-1 and J usage is TRBJ1-4; no clear D. The CDR3 length is 15 residues. Looked up from germline, CDR1 is SGHRS and CDR2 is YFSETQ. V was trimmed by 4 bases and J by 2 bases, leaving 12 bases between them.

The chain has TRBV11-2 and TRBJ2-5, with D possibly being TRBD2 (5 bases). Trimming pared 3 bases from V and 4 bases from J, leaving 15 bases between. The germline V gene has CDR1 SGHAT and CDR2 FQNNGV. The CDR3 is 15 amino acids. The chain's CDR3 is CASSFGLGVGETQYF. The CDR3, as DNA: TGTGCCAGCAGCTTTGGTTTGGGAGTGGGAGAGACCCAGTACTTC.

The rearrangement joins TRBV9 to TRBJ2-2; 12 bases are shared with TRBD2. The V and J ends lost 4 bases and 5 bases, in that order; junction bases with no gene match: 15. Germline V CDR1 and CDR2: SGDLS, YYNGEE. CDR3 size: 19 residues. CDR3 DNA sequence: TGTGCCAGCAGCTTATCACTAGCGGGGGGCCTCCCAGGAACCGGGGAGCTGTTTTTT. It is translated as CASSLSLAGGLPGTGELFF.

This clone was counted only a few times. This rearrangement joins TRBV18 to TRBJ1-1, with a weak D call TRBD1 (5 bases). V gave up 3 bases and J gave up 0 bases, with 8 bases separating them. Per germline, CDR1 KGHSH and CDR2 LQKENI. This CDR3 has 14 residues. DNA for the CDR3: TGTGCCAGCTCACCCCGACAGCTGAACACTGAAGCTTTCTTT. This translates into CASSPRQLNTEAFF.

The genes are TRBV6-5 and TRBJ2-7; D gene ambiguous. The CDR3 contains 14 residues. V was shortened by 6 bases and J by 0 bases, with 12 bases between the two germline ends. CDR1 is MNHEY, CDR2 SVGAGI, per germline. CDR3 sequence (DNA): TGTGCCAGCAGAGTTCATCTGGGCTCCTACGAGCAGTACTTC. This encodes CASRVHLGSYEQYF.

This rearrangement joins TRBV6-6 to TRBJ1-1; D might be TRBD1 (5 bases). This CDR3 region has 16 residues. V dropped 6 bases and J dropped 0 bases, with 17 bases sitting between them. Per the germline V gene, CDR1 is MNHNY and CDR2 is SVGAGI (reference sequence). CDR3 sequence: CASRDSGTLMNTEAFF. The CDR3 DNA follows: TGTGCCAGCAGGGACTCCGGGACCCTCATGAACACTGAAGCTTTCTTT.

The chain links TRBV29-1 to TRBJ2-5, with D possibly called TRBD1 or TRBD2 (5 bases each). The V end was cut by 3 bases, the J end by 5 bases, with 10 bases between. Germline lookup yields CDR1 SQVTM and CDR2 ANQGSEA. The CDR3 length is 12 residues. DNA for the CDR3: TGCAGCGTTGATGGGGGACGGGAGACCCAGTACTTC. This translates into CSVDGGRETQYF.

This clone came up once. The chain recombines TRBV6-1 with TRBJ2-7, with D perhaps matching TRBD1 (6 bases). This CDR3 is built from 15 residues. Germline-derived CDR1 and CDR2 are MNHNS and SASEGT. V lost 3 bases and J lost 2, with 14 bases in between. In nucleotides, the CDR3 is TGTGCCAGCAGTGATCTGGACAGATTCACCTACGAGCAGTACTTC. Protein: CASSDLDRFTYEQYF.

This clone appeared a few times. V usage is TRBV5-1 and J usage is TRBJ1-4; no reliable D call. CDR3 length: 13 amino acids. In germline, CDR1 is SGHRS, CDR2 YFSETQ. Trimming took off 4 bases at V and 4 bases at J, with 8 bases between the two ends. Written as DNA, the CDR3 is TGCGCCAGCAGCCTGGGAGGTAATGAAAAACTGTTTTTT. The encoded protein is CASSLGGNEKLFF.

This sequence joins TRBV10-3 and TRBJ1-1, with unresolved D. The CDR3 covers 11 residues. V was pared by 8 bases and J by 5 bases, with 9 bases between. Germline loops: CDR1 ENHRY, CDR2 SYGVKD. The CDR3: CAIAGRTEAFF. The CDR3 nucleotides read TGTGCCATCGCGGGGAGGACTGAAGCTTTCTTT.

The chain has TRBV27 and TRBJ1-1; D gene unclear. The CDR3 extends over 14 amino acids. Germline values: CDR1 MNHEY, CDR2 SMNVEV (reference sequence). Trimming removed 5 bases at V and 0 bases at J, with 10 bases between. CDR3 nucleotides: TGTGCCAGCAGTCCTCGGGGAATGAACACTGAAGCTTTCTTT. This translates into CASSPRGMNTEAFF.

This clone was seen a single time. This chain joins TRBV5-4 and TRBJ2-3; D not certain. This CDR3 comprises 13 residues. The germline V gene encodes CDR1 SGHNT and CDR2 YYREEE (reference sequence). V dropped 2 bases and J dropped 5 bases, with 9 bases sitting between them. CDR3 coding DNA: TGTGCCAGCAGCTTAATGTCGGGAGATACGCAGTATTTT. Residues: CASSLMSGDTQYF.

This clone was observed a few times. The same CDR3 arises from other DNA sequences in this sample as well. This sequence joins TRBV19 and TRBJ2-7; D uncertain. CDR1 LNHDA and CDR2 SQIVND come from the germline V gene (reference sequence). There are 14 residues in the CDR3. Trimming pared 0 bases from V and 0 bases from J, leaving 6 bases between. The CDR3, as DNA: TGTGCCAGTAGTATAGATGGCAGCTCCTACGAGCAGTACTTC. Its translation is CASSIDGSSYEQYF.

V usage is TRBV6-1 and J usage is TRBJ1-3, with D unresolved. CDR1 and CDR2 (germline): MNHNS, SASEGT. Deletions cut 4 bases from V and 0 bases from J, with 13 bases between. The CDR3 is 16 residues long. The CDR3 protein is CASSGSRKSSGNTIYF. The CDR3 DNA reads as TGTGCCAGCAGTGGGTCTAGGAAAAGCTCTGGAAACACCATATATTTT.

The genes are TRBV5-4 and TRBJ2-3; 10 bases align to TRBD2. V was pared by 3 bases and J by 0 bases, with 7 bases of the junction left unmatched. This CDR3 comprises 17 residues. Per germline, CDR1 SGHNT and CDR2 YYREEE (reference sequence). This CDR3 is CASSWRPSGSSTDTQYF. The CDR3 region has the DNA TGTGCCAGCAGCTGGCGCCCTAGCGGGAGTAGCACAGATACGCAGTATTTT.

The rearrangement uses TRBV7-3 and TRBJ1-1; D remains ambiguous. Trimming pared 1 base from V and 2 bases from J, leaving 5 bases between. The germline V gene encodes CDR1 SGHTA and CDR2 FQGTGA. The CDR3 length is 13 residues. Written as DNA, the CDR3 is TGTGCCAGCAGCTTAAGGGGTAACACTGAAGCTTTCTTT. Translated, it gives CASSLRGNTEAFF.

The V and J genes are TRBV5-4 and TRBJ2-7; D is possibly TRBD2 (6 bases). Between the trimmed V and J ends, which lost 7 bases and 0 bases, there was a span of 26 bases. The CDR3 runs to 18 residues. Germline CDR1 is SGHNT and CDR2 is YYREEE (reference sequence). The CDR3 is CASAKRAPIRGSSYEQYF. For the CDR3, the DNA is TGTGCCAGCGCGAAGCGGGCCCCTATCCGGGGGAGCTCCTACGAGCAGTACTTC.

The table lists this clone with a few counts. V usage is TRBV6-6 and J usage is TRBJ2-7; 9 bases fit TRBD2. The CDR3 covers 12 residues. CDR1 and CDR2 from the germline V gene are MNHNY and SVGAGI (reference sequence). Losses at the gene ends were 5 bases for V and 7 bases for J; bases not matched to a gene: 3. CDR3 coding DNA: TGTGCCAGCAGTGCGGGGGGGCTGGAGCAGTACTTC. This encodes CASSAGGLEQYF.

The V gene is TRBV2, the J gene TRBJ1-5; D is undetermined. The CDR3 extends over 15 amino acids. Germline V gene lookup returns CDR1 SNHLY and CDR2 FYNNEI. The V end was cut by 7 bases, the J end by 6 bases, with 19 bases between. CDR3 in amino acids: CASKIGITEGQPQHF. Written as DNA, the CDR3 is TGTGCCAGCAAGATCGGGATAACGGAGGGTCAGCCCCAGCATTTT.

The V gene is TRBV6-6, the J gene TRBJ1-1; D is unresolved. With 8 bases removed from V and 0 bases from J, the gap between germline ends came to 7 bases. From germline, CDR1 is MNHNY and CDR2 SVGAGI (reference sequence). The CDR3 is 12 amino acids. CDR3 sequence (DNA): TGTGCCAGCGGTTTAATGAACACTGAAGCTTTCTTT. Protein product: CASGLMNTEAFF.

This clone was seen a few times. The CDR3 loop is CASSPVKGDKGPNEQFF. The CDR3, as DNA: TGTGCCAGCAGCCCGGTTAAAGGGGACAAGGGGCCCAATGAGCAGTTCTTC. This chain uses TRBV7-9 with TRBJ2-1, with D possibly matching TRBD1 (6 bases). V was pared by 5 bases and J by 6 bases, with 23 bases between. The V gene's germline CDR1 is SEHNR and CDR2 FQNEAQ (reference sequence). This CDR3 comprises 17 residues.